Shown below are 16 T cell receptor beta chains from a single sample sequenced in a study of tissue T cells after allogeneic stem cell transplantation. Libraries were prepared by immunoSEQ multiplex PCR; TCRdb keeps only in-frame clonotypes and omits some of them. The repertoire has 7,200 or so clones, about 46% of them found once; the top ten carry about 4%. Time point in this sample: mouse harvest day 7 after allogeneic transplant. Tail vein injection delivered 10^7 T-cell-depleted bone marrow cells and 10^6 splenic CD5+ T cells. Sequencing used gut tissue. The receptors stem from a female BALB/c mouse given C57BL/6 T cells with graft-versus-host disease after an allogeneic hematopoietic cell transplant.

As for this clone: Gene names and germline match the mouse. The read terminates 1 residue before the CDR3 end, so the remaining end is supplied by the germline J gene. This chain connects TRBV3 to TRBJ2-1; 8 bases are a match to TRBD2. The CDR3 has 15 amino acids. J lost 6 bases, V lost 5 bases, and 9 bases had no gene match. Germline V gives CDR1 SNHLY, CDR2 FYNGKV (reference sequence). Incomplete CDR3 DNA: TGTGCCAGCAGCCCCCCCGGGGGGGGCTTTGCTGAGCAGTTC. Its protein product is CASSPPGGGFAEQF. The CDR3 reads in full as CASSPPGGGFAEQFF.

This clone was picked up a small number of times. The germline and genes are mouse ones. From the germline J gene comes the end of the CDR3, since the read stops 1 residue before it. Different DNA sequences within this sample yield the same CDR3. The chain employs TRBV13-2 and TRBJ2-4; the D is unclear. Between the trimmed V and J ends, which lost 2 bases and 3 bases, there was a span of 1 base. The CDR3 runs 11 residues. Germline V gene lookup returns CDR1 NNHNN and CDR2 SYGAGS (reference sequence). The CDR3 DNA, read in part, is TGTGCCAGCGGTGAACAAAACACCTTGTAC. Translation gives CASGEQNTLY. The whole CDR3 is CASGEQNTLYF.

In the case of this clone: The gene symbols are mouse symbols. CDR3 protein: CASSRDWGRREQYF. Partial CDR3 DNA: TGTGCCAGCAGCCGGGACTGGGGGAGGAGAGAACAGTAC. V and J are TRBV3 and TRBJ2-7, with 11 bases aligning to TRBD2. Read sequence stops 1 residue before the CDR3 end, and the germline J gene provides the missing end. Per the germline V gene, CDR1 is SNHLY and CDR2 is FYNGKV (reference sequence). The CDR3 is 14 residues long. V lost 5 bases to trimming and J lost 7 bases; unmatched junction nucleotides: 7.

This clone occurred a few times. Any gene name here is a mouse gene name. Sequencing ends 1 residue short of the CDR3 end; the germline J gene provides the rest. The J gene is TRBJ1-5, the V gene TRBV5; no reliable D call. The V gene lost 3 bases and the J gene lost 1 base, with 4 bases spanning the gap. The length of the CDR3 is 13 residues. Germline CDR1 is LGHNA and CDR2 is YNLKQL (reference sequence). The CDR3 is CASSQANNQAPLF. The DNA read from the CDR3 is TGTGCCAGCAGCCAGGCAAACAACCAGGCTCCGCTT.

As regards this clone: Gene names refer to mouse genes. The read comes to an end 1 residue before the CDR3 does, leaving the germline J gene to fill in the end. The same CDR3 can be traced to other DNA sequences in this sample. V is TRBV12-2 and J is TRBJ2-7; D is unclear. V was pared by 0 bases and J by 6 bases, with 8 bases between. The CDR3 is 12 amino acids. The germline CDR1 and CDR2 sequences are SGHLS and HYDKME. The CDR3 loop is CASSLGGREQYF. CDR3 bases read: TGTGCCAGCTCTCTCGGTGGCCGTGAACAGTAC.

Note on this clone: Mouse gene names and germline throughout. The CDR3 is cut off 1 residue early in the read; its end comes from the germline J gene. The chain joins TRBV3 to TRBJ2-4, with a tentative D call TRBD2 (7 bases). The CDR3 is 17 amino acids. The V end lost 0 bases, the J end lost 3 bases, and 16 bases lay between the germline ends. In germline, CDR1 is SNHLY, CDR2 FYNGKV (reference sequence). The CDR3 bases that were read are TGTGCCAGCAGCTTAGCGCTAAGTGGGGGGCGACAAAACACCTTGTAC. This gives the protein CASSLALSGGRQNTLY. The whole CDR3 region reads CASSLALSGGRQNTLYF.

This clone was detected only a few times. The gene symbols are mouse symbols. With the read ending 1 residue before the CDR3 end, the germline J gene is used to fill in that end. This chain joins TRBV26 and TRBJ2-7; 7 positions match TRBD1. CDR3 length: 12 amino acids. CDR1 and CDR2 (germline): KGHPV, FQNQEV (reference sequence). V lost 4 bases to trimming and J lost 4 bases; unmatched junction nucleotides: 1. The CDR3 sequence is CASSQQGYEQYF. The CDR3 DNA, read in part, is TGTGCCAGCAGTCAACAGGGGTATGAACAGTAC.

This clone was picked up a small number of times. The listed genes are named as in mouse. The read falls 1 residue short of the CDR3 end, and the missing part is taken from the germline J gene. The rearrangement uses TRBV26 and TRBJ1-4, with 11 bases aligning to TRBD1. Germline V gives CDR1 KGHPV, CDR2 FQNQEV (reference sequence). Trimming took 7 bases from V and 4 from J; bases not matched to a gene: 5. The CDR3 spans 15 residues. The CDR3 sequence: CASTRTGGGNERLFF. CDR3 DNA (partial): TGTGCCAGCACCCGGACAGGGGGCGGCAACGAAAGATTATTT.

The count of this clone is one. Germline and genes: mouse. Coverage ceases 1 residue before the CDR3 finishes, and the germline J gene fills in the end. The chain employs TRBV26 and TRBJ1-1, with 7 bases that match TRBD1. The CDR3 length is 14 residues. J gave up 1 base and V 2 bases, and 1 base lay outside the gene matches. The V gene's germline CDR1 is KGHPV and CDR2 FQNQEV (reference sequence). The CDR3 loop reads CASSLGDRNTEVFF. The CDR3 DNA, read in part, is TGTGCCAGCAGTCTGGGGGACAGAAACACAGAAGTCTTC.

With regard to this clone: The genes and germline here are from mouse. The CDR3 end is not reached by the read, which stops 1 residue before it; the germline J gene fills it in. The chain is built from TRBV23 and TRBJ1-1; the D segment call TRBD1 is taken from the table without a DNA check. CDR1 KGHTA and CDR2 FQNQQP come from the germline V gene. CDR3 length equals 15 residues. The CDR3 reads CSSSQSTGKATEVFF. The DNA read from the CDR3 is TGCTCCAGCAGTCAATCGACAGGGAAGGCCACAGAAGTCTTC.

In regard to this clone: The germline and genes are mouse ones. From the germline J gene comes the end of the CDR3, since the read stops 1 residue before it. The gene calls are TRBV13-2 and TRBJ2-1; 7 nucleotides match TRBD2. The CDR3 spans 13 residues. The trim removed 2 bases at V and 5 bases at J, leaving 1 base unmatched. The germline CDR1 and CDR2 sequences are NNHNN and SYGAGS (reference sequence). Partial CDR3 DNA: TGTGCCAGCGGTGAGGGGGGGAATGCTGAGCAGTTC. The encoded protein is CASGEGGNAEQF. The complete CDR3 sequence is CASGEGGNAEQFF.

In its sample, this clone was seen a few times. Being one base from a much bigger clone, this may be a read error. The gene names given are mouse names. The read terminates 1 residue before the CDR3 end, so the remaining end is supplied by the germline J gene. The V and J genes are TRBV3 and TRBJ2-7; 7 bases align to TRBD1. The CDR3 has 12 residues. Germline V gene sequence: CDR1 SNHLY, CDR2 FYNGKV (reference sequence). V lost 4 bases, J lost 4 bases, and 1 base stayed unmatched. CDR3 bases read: TGTGCCAGCAGCTCGGGACAGTATGAACAGTAC. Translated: CASSSGQYEQY. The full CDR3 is CASSSGQYEQYF.

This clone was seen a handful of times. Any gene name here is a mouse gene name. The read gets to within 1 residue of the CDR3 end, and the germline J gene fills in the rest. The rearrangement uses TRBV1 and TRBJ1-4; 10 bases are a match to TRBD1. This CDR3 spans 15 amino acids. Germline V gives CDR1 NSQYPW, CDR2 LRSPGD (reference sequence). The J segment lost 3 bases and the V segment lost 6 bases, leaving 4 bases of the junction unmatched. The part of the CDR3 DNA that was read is TGCACCTGCAGAGACAGGGGGCAGACCAACGAAAGATTATTT. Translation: CTCRDRGQTNERLF. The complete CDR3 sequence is CTCRDRGQTNERLFF.

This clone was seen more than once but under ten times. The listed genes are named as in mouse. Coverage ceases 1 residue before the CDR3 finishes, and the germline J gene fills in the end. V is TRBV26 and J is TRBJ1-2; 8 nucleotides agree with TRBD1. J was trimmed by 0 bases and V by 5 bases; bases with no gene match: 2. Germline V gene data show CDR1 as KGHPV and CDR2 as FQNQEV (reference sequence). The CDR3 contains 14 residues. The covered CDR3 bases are TGTGCCAGCAGTAGGGGACAGGCAAACTCCGACTACACC. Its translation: CASSRGQANSDYT. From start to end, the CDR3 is CASSRGQANSDYTF.

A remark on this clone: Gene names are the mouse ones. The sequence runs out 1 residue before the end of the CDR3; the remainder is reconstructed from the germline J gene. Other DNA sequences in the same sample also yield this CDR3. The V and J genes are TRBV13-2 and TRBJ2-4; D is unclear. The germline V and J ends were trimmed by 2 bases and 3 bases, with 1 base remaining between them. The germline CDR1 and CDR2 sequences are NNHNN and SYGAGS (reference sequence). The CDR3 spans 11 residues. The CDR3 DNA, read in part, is TGTGCCAGCGGTGAGCAAAACACCTTGTAC. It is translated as CASGEQNTLY. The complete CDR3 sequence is CASGEQNTLYF.

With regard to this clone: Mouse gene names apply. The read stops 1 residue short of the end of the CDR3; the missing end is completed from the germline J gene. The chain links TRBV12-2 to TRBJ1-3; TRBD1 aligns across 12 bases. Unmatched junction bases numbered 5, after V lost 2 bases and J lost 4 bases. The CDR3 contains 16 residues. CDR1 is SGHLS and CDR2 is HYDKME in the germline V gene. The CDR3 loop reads CASSPGQGARGNTLYF. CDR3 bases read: TGTGCCAGCTCTCCGGGACAGGGGGCGCGGGGAAATACGCTCTAT.